Below are 2 T cell receptor beta chains sequenced from a single sample in a study of shared clonotypes between healthy human individuals. The assay was immunoSEQ multiplex PCR, and TCRdb's table has in-frame clones only and misses some. The sample comprises around 2.5 million clones, 80% to 95% of which are singletons, and about 0.34% rests with the top ten. The source material was naive CD4+ T cells from PBMCs. The subset is: CD45RA+ positively selected. Source of these receptors: a man younger than 30 in good health. Some clones in this sample may be carry-over from other donors' samples.

The chain is built from TRBV6-1 and TRBJ2-1; D uncertain. The CDR3 is 12 residues long. Germline V gives CDR1 MNHNS, CDR2 SASEGT. The V end lost 1 base, the J end lost 12 bases, and 10 bases lay between the germline ends. CDR3 DNA sequence: TGTGCCAGCAGTGAAGAGGGCGGCAGGCAGTTCTTC. It specifies CASSEEGGRQFF.

The CDR3 coding sequence is TGTGCCAGCAGCAGGACAGGGGGTAGGGGAGCCAACGTCCTGACTTTC. Translated, it gives CASSRTGGRGANVLTF. The chain joins TRBV28 to TRBJ2-6, with TRBD1 matching 10 bases. Germline V gives CDR1 MDHEN, CDR2 SYDVKM. V was clipped by 6 bases and J by 7 bases; unmatched bases: 9. The CDR3 totals 16 residues. Drawing the rest from reference TRBV28 and TRBJ2-6, the complete variable domain is DVKVTQSSRYLVKRTGEKVFLECVQDMDHENMFWYRQDPGLGLRLIYFSYDVKMKEKGDIPEGYSVSREKKERFSLILESASTNQTSMYLCASSRTGGRGANVLTFGAGSRLTVL.